One and the same sample provided the 30 T cell receptor beta chains below, sequenced in a study of T-cell reconstitution after alpha-beta-depleted transplantation in children. As it was prepared, the TCRbeta library received unique molecular identifiers. TCRdb recomputed calls from the PCR reads with MiXCR, one row per CDR3 protein. The repertoire holds around 370,000 distinct CDR3 sequences, with around 10% as singletons. Material: PBMCs from the stem cell graft donor, obtained from the stem cell graft. Source of these receptors: a human donor who donated a stem cell graft to a child with acute lymphoblastic leukemia.

This clonotype was observed a few times. The J gene is TRBJ1-6, the V gene TRBV4-3; 7 bases are shared with TRBD1. CDR3 length equals 17 residues. The germline CDR1 and CDR2 sequences are LGHNA and YSLEER. J lost 3 bases, V lost 4 bases, and 9 bases had no gene match. CDR3 amino acids: CASSRTTGDYYNSPLHF. Written as DNA, the CDR3 is TGCGCCAGCAGCCGCACAACAGGGGACTACTATAATTCACCCCTCCACTTT.

The chain uses TRBV29-1 and TRBJ2-1; TRBD2 aligns across 10 bases. This CDR3 contains 15 residues. Germline assignment: CDR1 SQVTM and CDR2 ANQGSEA. The V and J ends lost 0 bases and 8 bases, in that order; junction bases with no gene match: 7. DNA of the CDR3: TGCAGCGTTGAAGACGGAGCGGGAGGGTACCATGAGCAGTTCTTC. It codes for CSVEDGAGGYHEQFF.

This rearrangement joins TRBV7-6 to TRBJ2-1; TRBD2 agrees at 9 bases. The CDR3 has 16 amino acids. Germline V CDR1 and CDR2: SGHVS, FNYEAQ. V dropped 3 bases and J dropped 7; count of bases not matched to a gene: 10. CDR3 in amino acids: CASSLVAGETKNEQFF. CDR3 in DNA: TGTGCCAGCAGCTTGGTAGCGGGAGAAACAAAAAATGAGCAGTTCTTC.

This clonotype was counted between two and nine times. The chain recombines TRBV25-1 with TRBJ1-3, with unresolved D. CDR1 is MGHDK, CDR2 SYGVNS, per germline. The CDR3 spans 17 residues. With 3 bases removed from V and 0 bases from J, the gap between germline ends came to 15 bases. CDR3 coding DNA: TGTGCCAGCAGTGAGACGGCAATAGGAGCCTCTGGAAACACCATATATTTT. Amino acids: CASSETAIGASGNTIYF.

With respect to this clonotype: At one boundary the junction diverges from the germline segment, which might be a read error. V is TRBV6-2 or TRBV6-3 and J is TRBJ1-1, with D possibly matching TRBD1 (5 bases). Per germline, CDR1 MNHEY and CDR2 SVGEGT. The CDR3 consists of 12 residues. The CDR3 reads CASRTGAFEAYF. The CDR3 DNA follows: TGTGCCAGCAGAACCGGGGCCTTCGAAGCTTACTTT.

This chain joins TRBV3-1 and TRBJ1-2; D gene uncertain. The CDR3 is 12 residues long. Germline V CDR1 and CDR2: LGHDT, YNNKEL (reference sequence). V was clipped by 4 bases and J by 4 bases, with 7 bases between them. CDR3 sequence: CASSPEGYGYTF. The CDR3 DNA reads as TGTGCCAGCAGCCCCGAGGGCTATGGCTACACCTTC.

This clonotype was detected many times. CDR3 region: CASSSPGQGPRDTQYF. The CDR3 DNA reads as TGTGCCAGCAGTTCCCCCGGGCAGGGCCCCAGGGATACGCAGTATTTT. The chain couples TRBV27 to TRBJ2-3; weak D call: TRBD1 (5 bases). This CDR3 has 16 residues. Germline V gene data show CDR1 as MNHEY and CDR2 as SMNVEV (reference sequence). The ends were cut back, 4 bases at V and 6 bases at J, with 20 bases in the middle.

This clonotype was observed a few times. The chain employs TRBV12-2 and TRBJ2-7; the table's D call of TRBD1 was not tested on the DNA. TRBV12-2 is reported as a pseudogene. This CDR3 has 16 amino acids. Written as DNA, the CDR3 is TGTGCAAGTCGCTTAGTGGGGGTTAAACACAGGGAAGAGCAGTACTTC. Translation gives CASRLVGVKHREEQYF.

This clonotype was seen only a few times. J is TRBJ2-2 and V is TRBV5-1, with 9 bases identical to TRBD2. Germline CDR1 SGHRS, CDR2 YFSETQ. CDR3 length equals 16 residues. V lost 3 bases, J lost 5 bases, and 8 bases stayed unmatched. The DNA of the CDR3 is TGCGCCAGCAGCTCCATAGCGGGAGAAACGACCGGGGAGCTGTTTTTT. This encodes CASSSIAGETTGELFF.

This clonotype was seen only a few times. The chain combines TRBV5-6 with TRBJ2-7; possible D gene TRBD2, 6 bases. CDR1 and CDR2 (germline): SGHDT, YYEEEE. The CDR3 extends over 15 amino acids. Trimming stripped 1 base from V and 4 bases from J, with 15 bases between. The CDR3 nucleotides read TGTGCCAGCAGCTTGATGGCGGGATGGGCATACGAGCAGTACTTC. Translating gives CASSLMAGWAYEQYF.

Note on this clonotype: As the CDR3 is not closed by the conserved phenylalanine or tryptophan, this likely results from a read error. J is TRBJ1-2 and V is TRBV4-3; no reliable D call. Between the trimmed V and J ends, which lost 0 bases and 4 bases, there was a span of 12 bases. The CDR3 runs 15 residues. Germline CDR1 and CDR2: LGHNA and YSLEER. In DNA, the CDR3 is TGCGCCAGCAGCCAAGATGGTGCAGTGGGCTATGGCTACACCCTC. The encoded protein is CASSQDGAVGYGYTL.

V usage is TRBV7-8 and J usage is TRBJ2-3, with 7 bases fitting TRBD2. Germline loops: CDR1 SGHVS, CDR2 FQNEAQ. Trimming removed 4 bases from V and 6 bases from J; junction bases left unmatched: 10. The length of the CDR3 is 15 residues. The CDR3 DNA is TGTGCCAGCAGCTCCCTACTAGCGTCGGTGGATACGCAGTATTTT. Translated: CASSSLLASVDTQYF.

This clonotype was counted many times. The J gene is TRBJ2-1, the V gene TRBV20-1; tentatively, D is TRBD1 (6 bases). CDR1 DFQATT and CDR2 SNEGSKA come from the germline V gene (reference sequence). CDR3 length: 15 amino acids. The ends were cut back, 6 bases at V and 2 bases at J, with 17 bases in the middle. CDR3 residues: CSAGGQGKTYNEQFF. The DNA of the CDR3 is TGCAGTGCGGGCGGGCAGGGGAAAACCTACAATGAGCAGTTCTTC.

This chain connects TRBV7-2 to TRBJ2-7, with a weak D call TRBD1 (5 bases). There are 12 residues in the CDR3. Per the germline V gene, CDR1 is SGHTA and CDR2 is FQGNSA. The ends were cut back, 5 bases at V and 4 bases at J, with 9 bases in the middle. The CDR3 protein is CASSTQGYEQYF. The CDR3 region has the DNA TGTGCCAGCAGCACCCAGGGTTACGAGCAGTACTTC. Combining the CDR3 with reference TRBV7-2 and TRBJ2-7 gives the whole variable domain GAGVSQSPSNKVTEKGKDVELRCDPISGHTALYWYRQSLGQGLEFLIYFQGNSAPDKSGLPSDRFSAERTGGSVSTLTIQRTQQEDSAVYLCASSTQGYEQYFGPGTRLTVT.

The chain carries TRBV5-1 and TRBJ2-1, with a possible D match to TRBD2 (5 bases). This CDR3 comprises 14 residues. Per germline, CDR1 SGHRS and CDR2 YFSETQ. The germline V and J ends were trimmed by 0 bases and 5 bases, with 9 bases remaining between them. CDR3 sequence: CASSLGGSDNEQFF. The CDR3, as DNA: TGCGCCAGCAGCTTGGGTGGGAGCGACAATGAGCAGTTCTTC.

This clonotype was observed many times. The V gene is TRBV4-3, the J gene TRBJ2-3; D is perhaps TRBD2 (6 bases). This CDR3 has 16 amino acids. Trimming took 7 bases from V and 4 from J, leaving 21 bases between them. Per germline, CDR1 LGHNA and CDR2 YSLEER. The CDR3 nucleotides are TGCGCCAGCACACCTAGCGCATTTCTGGTGGCAGATACGCAGTATTTT. This encodes CASTPSAFLVADTQYF.

The sample holds a few counts of this clonotype. The chain carries TRBV25-1 and TRBJ2-1; the match to TRBD2 covers 10 bases. The CDR3 runs 15 residues. Unmatched junction bases numbered 3, after V lost 3 bases and J lost 4 bases. Germline V gives CDR1 MGHDK, CDR2 SYGVNS. This CDR3 is CASSEGLAHYNEQFF. The CDR3 DNA reads TGTGCCAGCAGTGAGGGACTAGCGCATTACAATGAGCAGTTCTTC.

This clonotype appeared many times. The chain recombines TRBV20-1 with TRBJ1-4, with 10 bases that match TRBD1. Germline CDR1 reads DFQATT; CDR2 reads SNEGSKA (reference sequence). The CDR3 loop spans 17 amino acids. Germline trimming cut 3 bases from V and 3 bases from J; bases unmatched to any gene: 10. CDR3 protein: CSARGTGVIVANEKLFF. The CDR3 DNA reads as TGCAGTGCTAGGGGGACAGGGGTTATTGTAGCTAATGAAAAACTGTTTTTT.

The sample holds a few counts of this clonotype. The chain joins TRBV7-9 to TRBJ1-5; a possible D gene is TRBD1 (6 bases). Trimming left V 4 bases short and J 7 bases short, with 17 bases between. CDR1 and CDR2 from the germline V gene are SEHNR and FQNEAQ (reference sequence). This CDR3 has 15 residues. CDR3 bases: TGTGCCAGCAGCTCAAACAGGGAGCCAGGGCAGCCCCAGCATTTT. Translation: CASSSNREPGQPQHF.

The rearrangement joins TRBV12-3 or TRBV12-4 to TRBJ2-3; 10 bases are a match to TRBD2. The CDR3 length is 20 residues. V lost 6 bases to trimming and J lost 6 bases; unmatched junction nucleotides: 24. CDR3 region: CASSKSGGKPGLAPPDTQYF. CDR3 nucleotide sequence: TGTGCCAGCAGCAAAAGCGGGGGAAAACCGGGACTAGCGCCCCCGGATACGCAGTATTTT.

V is TRBV20-1 and J is TRBJ1-2, with 9 nucleotides matching TRBD1. Germline CDR1 reads DFQATT; CDR2 reads SNEGSKA (reference sequence). Trimming at V came to 3 bases and at J to 14 bases, leaving 13 bases not matched to a gene. The CDR3 spans 13 residues. This chain's CDR3 is CSARGQGRFIGTF. CDR3 sequence (DNA): TGCAGTGCTAGGGGACAGGGTCGTTTTATCGGGACCTTC.

J is TRBJ1-1 and V is TRBV5-1; 7 bases match TRBD1. This CDR3 spans 13 amino acids. From germline, CDR1 is SGHRS and CDR2 YFSETQ. V shed 4 bases, J shed 5 bases, and the junction held 5 bases outside the gene matches. CDR3 sequence reads: CASSIRQGTEAFF. Here the CDR3 DNA reads TGCGCCAGCAGCATAAGACAGGGAACTGAAGCTTTCTTT.

The chain is built from TRBV4-3 and TRBJ2-1; 9 bases map to TRBD1. Trimming at V came to 0 bases and at J to 5 bases, leaving 5 bases not matched to a gene. Germline CDR1 reads LGHNA; CDR2 reads YSLEER. The CDR3 sequence is 16 residues long. CDR3 sequence: CASSQEGTGFDNEQFF. Here the CDR3 DNA reads TGCGCCAGCAGCCAAGAAGGGACAGGGTTCGACAATGAGCAGTTCTTC.

The table lists this clonotype with many counts. The chain joins TRBV5-6 to TRBJ2-7; tentatively, D is TRBD2 (5 bases). The CDR3 consists of 14 residues. Germline V gene lookup returns CDR1 SGHDT and CDR2 YYEEEE. The V end lost 1 base, the J end lost 4 bases, and 12 bases lay between the germline ends. CDR3 residues: CASSLQTPGYEQYF. CDR3 in DNA: TGTGCCAGCAGCTTGCAAACACCGGGGTACGAGCAGTACTTC.

As concerns this clonotype: This clone may be a read error of a much larger clone one base away. The chain recombines TRBV5-8 with TRBJ2-7; D call uncertain. Trimming cost V 2 bases and J 2 bases, with 2 bases left between them. The CDR3 is 11 amino acids. In germline, CDR1 is SGHTS, CDR2 YDEGEE. DNA of the CDR3: TGTGCCAGCAGCTTTCCCTACGAGCAGTACTTC. Residues: CASSFPYEQYF. Variable domain in full (rest from reference TRBV5-8 and TRBJ2-7): EAGVTQSPTHLIKTRGQQATLRCSPISGHTSVYWYQQALGLGLQFLLWYDEGEERNRGNFPPRFSGRQFPNYSSELNVNALELEDSALYLCASSFPYEQYFGPGTRLTVT.

This clonotype was seen repeatedly, ten times or more. The chain is built from TRBV5-1 and TRBJ2-7, with a possible D match to TRBD1 (5 bases). Germline CDR1 and CDR2: SGHRS and YFSETQ. The CDR3 runs to 14 residues. V was pared by 4 bases and J by 5 bases, with 16 bases between. In nucleotides, the CDR3 is TGCGCCAGCAGCGACGGTCTTGGGGCTCACGAGCAGTACTTC. Translation: CASSDGLGAHEQYF.

This clonotype was recorded a few times. This chain joins TRBV6-2 or TRBV6-3 and TRBJ1-1; D is uncertain. In germline, CDR1 is MNHEY, CDR2 SVGEGT. Trimming cost V 3 bases and J 0 bases, with 5 bases left between them. CDR3 length: 13 amino acids. CDR3 in DNA: TGTGCCAGCAGTTATGGGATGAACACTGAAGCTTTCTTT. Translating it yields CASSYGMNTEAFF.

The V gene is TRBV28, the J gene TRBJ1-5; possibly TRBD1 for D (6 bases). Trimming removed 5 bases at V and 4 bases at J, with 21 bases between. The CDR3 is 17 amino acids. Germline V gene sequence: CDR1 MDHEN, CDR2 SYDVKM. CDR3 nucleotides: TGTGCCAGCAGTACCCATATTAGGACAGTGCTAAATCAGCCCCAGCATTTT. Protein sequence: CASSTHIRTVLNQPQHF.

This clonotype was seen many times. One end of the junction fails to match germline, which may point to a read error. This chain links TRBV7-7 with TRBJ2-2; TRBD2 matches 10 bases. CDR3 size: 17 residues. Germline V lookup: CDR1 SSHAT, CDR2 FNYEAQ (reference sequence). CDR3 DNA: TGTGCTAGCAGCTTAGGAGGACTAGCGGATTACACCGGGGAGCTGTTTTTT. Translation gives CASSLGGLADYTGELFF.

The rearrangement links TRBV10-3 to TRBJ1-3, with 7 bases fitting TRBD1. Germline CDR1 and CDR2: ENHRY and SYGVKD. After removal of 2 bases from V and 0 bases from J, the junction contained 4 bases not matched to a gene. The CDR3 consists of 16 residues. DNA of the CDR3: TGTGCCATCAGTGAGCCCAGGGGGGTCTCTGGAAACACCATATATTTT. Translating gives CAISEPRGVSGNTIYF.